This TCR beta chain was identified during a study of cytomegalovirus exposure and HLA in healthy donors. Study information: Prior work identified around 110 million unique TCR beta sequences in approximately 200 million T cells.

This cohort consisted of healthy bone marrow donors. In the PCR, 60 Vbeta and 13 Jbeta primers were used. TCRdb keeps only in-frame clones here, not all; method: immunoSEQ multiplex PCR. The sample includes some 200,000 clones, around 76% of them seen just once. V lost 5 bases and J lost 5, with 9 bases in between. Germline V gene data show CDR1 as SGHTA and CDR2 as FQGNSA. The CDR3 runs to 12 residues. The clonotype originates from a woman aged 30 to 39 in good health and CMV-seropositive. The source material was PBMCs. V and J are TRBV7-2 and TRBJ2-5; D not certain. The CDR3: CASSQARETQYF. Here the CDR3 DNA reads TGTGCCAGCAGCCAGGCTCGGGAGACCCAGTACTTC.